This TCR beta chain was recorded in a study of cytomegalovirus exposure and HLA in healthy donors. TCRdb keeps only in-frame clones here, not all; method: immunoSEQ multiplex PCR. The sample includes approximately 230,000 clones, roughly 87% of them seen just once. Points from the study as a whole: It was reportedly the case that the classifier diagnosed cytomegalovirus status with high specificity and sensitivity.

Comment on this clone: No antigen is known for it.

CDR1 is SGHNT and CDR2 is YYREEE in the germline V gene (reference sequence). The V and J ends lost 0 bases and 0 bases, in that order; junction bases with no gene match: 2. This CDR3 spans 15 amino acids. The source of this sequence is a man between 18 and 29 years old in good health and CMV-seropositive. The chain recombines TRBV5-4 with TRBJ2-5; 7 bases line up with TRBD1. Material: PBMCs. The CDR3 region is CASSLGQGNQETQYF. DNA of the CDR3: TGTGCCAGCAGCTTGGGACAGGGAAACCAAGAGACCCAGTACTTC.